This is a list of T cell receptor beta chains from one sample in a study of neoadjuvant anti-PD-1 for oral cavity cancer. The assay was immunoSEQ multiplex PCR, and TCRdb's table has in-frame clones only and misses some. This table holds approximately 35,000 clones, 85% to 90% found once. This specimen consisted of PBMCs, obtained before nivolumab (anti-PD-1) treatment. The receptor set was obtained from a person aged 40 to 85 with oral cavity squamous cell carcinoma. The CDR3 runs from the conserved cysteine through the conserved F or W. The D gene is left open where the match is weak. Rows give clone size only sometimes, using once, few, many, or a class for an expanded clone.

clone size | D gene | J gene | V gene | CDR3 protein | CDR3 DNA
- | - | TRBJ1-1 | TRBV19 | CASSAAPRWTEEAFF | TGTGCCAGTAGTGCCGCTCCGAGATGGACGGAAGAAGCTTTCTTT
- | - | TRBJ2-4 | TRBV20-1 | CSAGAKNIQYF | TGCAGTGCCGGAGCCAAAAACATTCAGTACTTC
- | - | TRBJ1-1 | TRBV29-1 | CSVGGWDDTEAFF | TGCAGCGTGGGCGGGTGGGACGACACTGAAGCTTTCTTT
once | - | TRBJ2-3 | TRBV6-5 | CASSYSSWTDTQYF | TGTGCCAGCAGTTACTCGAGCTGGACAGATACGCAGTATTTT
medium-sized | - | TRBJ2-5 | TRBV11-2 | CASSSVGQGDQETQYF | TGTGCCAGCAGCTCCGTCGGGCAGGGTGACCAAGAGACCCAGTACTTC
- | - | TRBJ2-4 | TRBV5-1 | CASSLEGRNIQYF | TGCGCCAGCAGCTTGGAGGGCAGAAACATTCAGTACTTC
- | TRBD2 | TRBJ2-7 | TRBV18 | CASSPSTGGGSYEQYF | TGTGCCAGCTCACCATCGACGGGCGGGGGGAGCTACGAGCAGTACTTC
- | - | TRBJ1-1 | TRBV18 | CASSPANTYTEAFF | TGTGCCAGCTCACCGGCGAACACCTACACTGAAGCTTTCTTT
- | - | TRBJ2-7 | TRBV2 | CASRWETPSYEQYF | TGTGCCAGCAGATGGGAGACTCCCTCCTACGAGCAGTACTTC
- | - | TRBJ1-2 | TRBV2 | CAAGGAGDGDYGYTF | TGTGCCGCCGGGGGGGCAGGTGATGGTGACTATGGCTACACCTTC